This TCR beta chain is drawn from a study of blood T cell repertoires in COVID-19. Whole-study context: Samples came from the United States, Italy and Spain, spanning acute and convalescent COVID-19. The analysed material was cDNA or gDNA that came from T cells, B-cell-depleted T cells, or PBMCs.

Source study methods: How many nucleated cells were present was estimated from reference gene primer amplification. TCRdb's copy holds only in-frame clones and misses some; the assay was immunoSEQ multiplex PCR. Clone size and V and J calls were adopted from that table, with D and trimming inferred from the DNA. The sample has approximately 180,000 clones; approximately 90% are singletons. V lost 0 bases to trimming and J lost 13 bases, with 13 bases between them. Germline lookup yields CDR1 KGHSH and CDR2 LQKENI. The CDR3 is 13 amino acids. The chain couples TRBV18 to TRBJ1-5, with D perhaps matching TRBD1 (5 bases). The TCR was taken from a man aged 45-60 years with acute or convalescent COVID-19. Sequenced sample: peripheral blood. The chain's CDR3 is CASSPPGPGMQHF. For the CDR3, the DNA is TGTGCCAGCTCACCACCGGGGCCCGGAATGCAGCATTTT.